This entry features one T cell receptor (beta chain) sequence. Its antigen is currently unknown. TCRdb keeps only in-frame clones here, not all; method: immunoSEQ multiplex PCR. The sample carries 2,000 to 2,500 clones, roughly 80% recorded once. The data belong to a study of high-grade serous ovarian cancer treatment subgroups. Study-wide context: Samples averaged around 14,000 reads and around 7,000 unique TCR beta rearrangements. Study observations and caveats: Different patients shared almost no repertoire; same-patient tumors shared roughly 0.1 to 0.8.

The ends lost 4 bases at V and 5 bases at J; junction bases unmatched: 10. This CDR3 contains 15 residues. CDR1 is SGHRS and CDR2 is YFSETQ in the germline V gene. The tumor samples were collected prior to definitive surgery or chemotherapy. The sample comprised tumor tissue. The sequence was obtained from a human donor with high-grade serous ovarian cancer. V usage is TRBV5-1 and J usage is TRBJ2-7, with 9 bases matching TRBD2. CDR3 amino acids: CASSQSGTSFDEQYF. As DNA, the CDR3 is TGCGCCAGCAGCCAATCCGGGACTAGCTTCGACGAGCAGTACTTC.